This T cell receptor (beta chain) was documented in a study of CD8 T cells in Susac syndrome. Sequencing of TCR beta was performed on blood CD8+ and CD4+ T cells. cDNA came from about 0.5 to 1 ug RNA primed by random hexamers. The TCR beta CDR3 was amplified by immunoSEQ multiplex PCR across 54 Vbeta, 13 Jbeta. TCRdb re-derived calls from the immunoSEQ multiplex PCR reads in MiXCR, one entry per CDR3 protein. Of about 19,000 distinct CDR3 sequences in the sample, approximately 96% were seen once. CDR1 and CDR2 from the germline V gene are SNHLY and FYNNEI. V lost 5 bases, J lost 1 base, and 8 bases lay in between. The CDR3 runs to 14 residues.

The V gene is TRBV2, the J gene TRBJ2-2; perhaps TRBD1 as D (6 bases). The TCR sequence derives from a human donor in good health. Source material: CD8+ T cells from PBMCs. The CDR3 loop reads CASSSGQNTGELFF. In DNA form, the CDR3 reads TGTGCCAGCAGTTCGGGACAGAACACCGGGGAGCTGTTTTTT.